This TCR beta chain originates from a study of T cell responses to AZD1222 COVID-19 vaccine. Whole-study findings and limits: Most donors were white British and more were female, and clonal diversity was possibly underestimated. Baseline seropositivity characterized only six AZD1222 recipients.

CDR1 SGDLS and CDR2 YYNGEE come from the germline V gene. The CDR3 consists of 16 residues. V gave up 4 bases and J gave up 2 bases; unmatched junction bases: 7. Remarks on this clone: As yet, its antigen is unknown.

Libraries were prepared by immunoSEQ multiplex PCR; TCRdb keeps only in-frame clonotypes and omits some of them. The data hold 80,000 or so clones, with 70% to 90% observed a single time. This chain uses TRBV9 with TRBJ2-2; 8 nucleotides line up with TRBD1. The sequence was collected from an adult in good health. Sequences were derived from peripheral blood, sampled on day 0 of AZD1222 vaccination. CDR3 sequence: CASSHTTGVNTGELFF. CDR3 nucleotide sequence: TGTGCCAGCAGCCATACGACAGGGGTAAACACCGGGGAGCTGTTTTTT.